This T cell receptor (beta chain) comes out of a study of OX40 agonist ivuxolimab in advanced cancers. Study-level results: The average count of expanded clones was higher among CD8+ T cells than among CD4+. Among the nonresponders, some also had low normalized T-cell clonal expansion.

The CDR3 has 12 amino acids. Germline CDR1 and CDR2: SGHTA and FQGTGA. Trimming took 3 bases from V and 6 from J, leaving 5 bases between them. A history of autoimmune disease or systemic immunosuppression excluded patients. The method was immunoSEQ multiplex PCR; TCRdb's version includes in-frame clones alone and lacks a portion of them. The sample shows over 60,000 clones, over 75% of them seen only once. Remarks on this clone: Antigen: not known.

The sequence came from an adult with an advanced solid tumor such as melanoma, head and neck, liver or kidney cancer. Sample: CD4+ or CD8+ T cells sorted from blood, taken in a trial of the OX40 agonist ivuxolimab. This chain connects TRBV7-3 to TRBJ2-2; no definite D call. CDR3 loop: CASSFGPGELFF. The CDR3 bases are TGTGCCAGCAGCTTCGGACCCGGGGAGCTGTTTTTT.